The rows below give T cell receptor beta chains drawn from one sample of a study of shared clonotypes between healthy human individuals. TCRdb's copy holds only in-frame clones and misses some; the assay was immunoSEQ multiplex PCR. The table shows roughly 300,000 clones, with around 90% occurring only once. Sample: memory CD8+ T cells sorted from blood. These receptors all come from a young man in good health. Both conserved end residues are part of each CDR3. The D gene is left open where the match is weak. Size is stated for part of the rows, as once, few or many counts, or as a class when the clone is expanded.

TRBV10-3,TRBJ1-1,NA,NA,TGTGCCATCAGGGAGGGATTTGCCCTAGATTTCCTCAACCCAGGTCTAGTGAACACTGAAGCTTTCTTT,CAIREGFALDFLNPGLVNTEAFF
TRBV6-6,TRBJ2-7,NA,TRBD1,TGTGCCAGCAGAAGGGGGACAGTGCCCGACGAGCAGTACTTC,CASRRGTVPDEQYF
TRBV11-2,TRBJ2-2,NA,NA,TGTGCCAGCAGTGCATACGGGGAGCTGTTTTTT,CASSAYGELFF
TRBV28,TRBJ2-7,NA,NA,TGTGCCAGCAGTCCCTTGGACTCCTACGAGCAGTACTTC,CASSPLDSYEQYF
TRBV30,TRBJ2-1,NA,TRBD2,TGTGCCTGGAGTTTCCCCGGACTAGCGGGAGCTGAGGAGCAGTTCTTC,CAWSFPGLAGAEEQFF
TRBV27,TRBJ2-5,NA,TRBD2,TGTGCCAGCAGTTTAGGATGGGCGGGGGAAGAGACCCAGTACTTC,CASSLGWAGEETQYF
TRBV25-1,TRBJ1-1,once,NA,TGTGCCAGACCTAAGGGGGTTCGAAACACTGAAGCTTTCTTT,CARPKGVRNTEAFF
TRBV6-6,TRBJ2-7,NA,NA,TGTGCCACCATGCGGGACACCAACTCCTACGAGCAGTACTTC,CATMRDTNSYEQYF
TRBV28,TRBJ1-5,once,NA,TGTGCCAGCAGTTCGCTGGGGGGCCCTCCGGGAAATCAGCCCCAGCATTTT,CASSSLGGPPGNQPQHF
TRBV28,TRBJ2-7,NA,TRBD1,TGTGCCAGCAGTTTTAACAGGGGGTACGAGCAGTACTTC,CASSFNRGYEQYF